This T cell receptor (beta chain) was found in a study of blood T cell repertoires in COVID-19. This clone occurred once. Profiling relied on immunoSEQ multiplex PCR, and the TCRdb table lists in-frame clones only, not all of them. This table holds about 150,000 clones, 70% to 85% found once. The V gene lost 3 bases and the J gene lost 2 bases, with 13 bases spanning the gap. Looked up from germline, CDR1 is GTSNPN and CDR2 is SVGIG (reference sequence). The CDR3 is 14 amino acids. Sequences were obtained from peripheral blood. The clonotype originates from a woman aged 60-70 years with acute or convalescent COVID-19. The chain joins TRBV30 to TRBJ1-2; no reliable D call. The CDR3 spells CAWRGDTVNYGYTF. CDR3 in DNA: TGTGCCTGGAGGGGCGACACAGTAAACTATGGCTACACCTTC.